This is a list of T cell receptor beta chains from one sample in a study of beta chain features in type 1 diabetes. Sequencing used immunoSEQ multiplex PCR; TCRdb keeps in-frame clones, though not all of them. This sample yields a few hundred thousand clones, of which around 22% are seen a single time; over 0.01% belongs to the top ten. The sample was naive CD4+ T cells from blood. These TCRs come from a woman younger than 45 with type 1 diabetes. CDR3s include the opening cysteine and the closing phenylalanine or tryptophan. The D gene is left open where the match is weak. Size values are once, few and many counts, or a class for expanded clones, and some rows have none.

14 | NA | TRBD2 | TRBJ2-7 | TRBV29-1 | CSIKGLAGSYEQYF | TGCAGCATAAAGGGACTAGCGGGCTCCTACGAGCAGTACTTC
14 | few | NA | TRBJ2-1 | TRBV29-1 | CSVEGQDIYNEQFF | TGCAGCGTTGAAGGACAGGACATCTACAATGAGCAGTTCTTC
16 | NA | TRBD2 | TRBJ2-1 | TRBV9 | CASSVGLADSYNEQFF | TGTGCCAGCAGCGTAGGTCTAGCGGACTCCTACAATGAGCAGTTCTTC
15 | once | NA | TRBJ1-2 | TRBV5-4 | CASSPTTTGNYGYTF | TGTGCCAGCAGCCCAACCACTACAGGGAACTATGGCTACACCTTC
16 | few | NA | TRBJ1-2 | TRBV19 | CASSPPGGPVYIGYTF | TGTGCCAGTAGTCCTCCCGGGGGACCCGTCTATATCGGCTACACCTTC
15 | NA | TRBD2 | TRBJ2-1 | TRBV2 | CASSEELAFHNEQFF | TGTGCCAGCAGTGAAGAACTAGCGTTCCACAATGAGCAGTTCTTC
14 | NA | NA | TRBJ2-5 | TRBV7-7 | CASSLVRSTGTQYF | TGTGCTAGCAGCTTAGTTCGGTCTACGGGGACCCAGTACTTC
17 | NA | TRBD1 | TRBJ2-6 | TRBV30 | CAWSGQGGASGANVLTF | TGTGCCTGGAGTGGACAGGGGGGAGCCTCTGGGGCCAACGTCCTGACTTTC
15 | NA | TRBD1 | TRBJ2-7 | TRBV7-2 | CASSDLPGTDYEQYF | TGTGCCAGCAGCGATCTACCCGGGACAGACTACGAGCAGTACTTC
15 | NA | TRBD1 | TRBJ1-5 | TRBV18 | CASSPGTVSNQPQHF | TGTGCCAGCTCACCCGGGACAGTTAGCAATCAGCCCCAGCATTTT
18 | few | TRBD1 | TRBJ1-3 | TRBV28 | CASSSPGQWVSSGNTIYF | TGTGCCAGCAGTTCCCCGGGACAGTGGGTCTCGTCTGGAAACACCATATATTTT
13 | NA | NA | TRBJ2-1 | TRBV5-1 | CASSVDSYNEQFF | TGCGCCAGCAGCGTGGACAGCTACAATGAGCAGTTCTTC
16 | few | TRBD2 | TRBJ2-1 | TRBV30 | CAWTSGRASVHNEQFF | TGTGCCTGGACTAGCGGGAGGGCCTCTGTCCACAATGAGCAGTTCTTC
15 | few | NA | TRBJ2-1 | TRBV19 | CASSTPDYLVDEQFF | TGTGCCAGTAGTACCCCCGACTACCTCGTGGATGAGCAGTTCTTC